The rows below give T cell receptor beta chains drawn from one sample of a study of technical replicates of blood from a handful of donors. Sequenced by immunoSEQ multiplex PCR; TCRdb stores in-frame clones only, minus some. Of about 16,000 clones listed, around nine tenths are singletons. Sequencing input: PBMCs. The receptor set was obtained from a human donor in good health. The CDR3 runs from the conserved cysteine through the conserved F or W. A D gene is named only where the DNA matches it firmly. Part of the rows lack a size; the others show once, few, many or a class for expanded clones.

j_call clone_size d_call v_call cdr3_aa cdr3_nt
TRBJ2-7 . TRBD2 TRBV28 CASSPGASGSYEQYF TGTGCCAGCAGCCCCGGGGCTAGCGGGAGCTACGAGCAGTACTTC
TRBJ2-7 once TRBD2 TRBV7-9 CASSLVGLAQIYEQYF TGTGCCAGCAGCTTAGTGGGACTAGCGCAGATCTACGAGCAGTACTTC
TRBJ2-3 . TRBD2 TRBV10-3 CAIQLAGSDTQYF TGTGCCATCCAACTAGCGGGAAGCGATACGCAGTATTTT
TRBJ2-7 . TRBD2 TRBV5-8 CASSKSSGRLREQYF TGTGCCAGCAGCAAATCTAGCGGGAGGTTGCGGGAGCAGTACTTC
TRBJ2-7 . TRBD2 TRBV7-8 CASSGREGLNHEQYF TGTGCCAGCAGCGGACGGGAGGGACTAAACCACGAGCAGTACTTC
TRBJ2-1 . . TRBV19 CASSLSTGYEQFF TGTGCCAGTAGTCTTTCAACAGGGTATGAGCAGTTCTTC
TRBJ1-1 once . TRBV11-2 CASSPGTGEGTEAFF TGTGCCAGCAGCCCTGGGACGGGGGAAGGCACTGAAGCTTTCTTT
TRBJ2-6 once . TRBV5-6 CASSLAGAGANVLTF TGTGCCAGCAGCTTGGCCGGGGCTGGGGCCAACGTCCTGACTTTC
TRBJ1-4 . . TRBV15 CATSPGGPNEKLFF TGTGCCACGAGCCCAGGTGGGCCTAATGAAAAACTGTTTTTT
TRBJ2-3 . . TRBV11-2 CASSSRGDGDTQYF TGTGCCAGCAGCTCCAGGGGAGACGGGGATACGCAGTATTTT
TRBJ1-2 . TRBD1 TRBV27 CASSSGQDLWGGYTF TGTGCCAGCAGTTCGGGACAGGATCTCTGGGGTGGCTACACCTTC
TRBJ2-5 . TRBD2 TRBV27 CASSLDVGGETQYF TGTGCCAGCAGTCTCGATGTGGGGGGGGAGACCCAGTACTTC
TRBJ2-5 . . TRBV5-6 CASSLQETQYF TGTGCCAGCAGCCTACAAGAGACCCAGTACTTC
TRBJ1-3 . . TRBV18 CASSPRTSSSGNTIYF TGTGCCAGCTCACCTCGTACCTCCAGCTCTGGAAACACCATATATTTT
TRBJ1-1 . . TRBV18 CASSPLGTNLPGTEAFF TGTGCCAGCTCACCACTCGGGACAAACCTCCCGGGCACTGAAGCTTTCTTT
TRBJ2-1 once TRBD1 TRBV7-3 CASSLNSGGEQFF TGTGCCAGCAGCTTAAATTCAGGGGGCGAGCAGTTCTTC
TRBJ2-3 . . TRBV30 CAWRLTGTDTQYF TGTGCCTGGAGGCTTACAGGGACAGATACGCAGTATTTT
TRBJ1-3 . . TRBV15 CATSRAAGALTGNTIYF TGTGCCACCAGCAGGGCTGCGGGGGCCCTGACTGGAAACACCATATATTTT
TRBJ2-7 . TRBD2 TRBV30 CAWSSLAGDYEQYF TGTGCCTGGAGCAGCCTAGCGGGAGACTACGAGCAGTACTTC
TRBJ2-3 . TRBD1 TRBV11-3 CASSLSRTGGKDTQYF TGTGCCAGCAGCTTAAGTAGGACAGGGGGCAAAGATACGCAGTATTTT
TRBJ2-7 once TRBD1 TRBV5-8 CASTLSAGTGSYEQYF TGTGCCAGCACCCTATCCGCCGGGACAGGTTCCTACGAGCAGTACTTC
TRBJ2-1 . . TRBV5-1 CASSLAGGKTYNEQFF TGCGCCAGCAGCTTGGCCGGCGGGAAGACCTACAATGAGCAGTTCTTC
TRBJ2-2 . TRBD2 TRBV6-1 CASRGTSEAGELFF TGTGCCAGCAGGGGGACTAGCGAGGCCGGGGAGCTGTTTTTT
TRBJ1-5 . . TRBV6-6 CASRKDISNQPQHF TGTGCCAGTCGGAAGGACATTAGCAATCAGCCCCAGCATTTT
TRBJ2-1 . TRBD2 TRBV28 CASSLSPGRAASYNEQFF TGTGCCAGCAGTTTATCCCCAGGGAGGGCCGCCTCCTACAATGAGCAGTTCTTC
TRBJ1-2 . . TRBV15 CATSRDKGVIYGYTF TGTGCCACCAGCAGAGATAAGGGGGTAATCTATGGCTACACCTTC
TRBJ2-1 once . TRBV7-2 CASSQGGVGRGEQFF TGTGCCAGCAGCCAAGGGGGGGTAGGCAGGGGTGAGCAGTTCTTC
TRBJ2-7 . TRBD2 TRBV27 CASSNLAGGYEQYF TGTGCCAGCAGTAATCTAGCGGGAGGGTACGAGCAGTACTTC
TRBJ1-1 . . TRBV19 CASRGTGGGSEAFF TGTGCCAGTAGGGGGACCGGCGGGGGGTCTGAAGCTTTCTTT
TRBJ2-1 . TRBD2 TRBV10-1 CASSGLFAGEIEQFF TGCGCCAGCAGTGGTCTGTTCGCGGGAGAGATTGAGCAGTTCTTC
TRBJ2-3 . TRBD2 TRBV4-2 CASSQGTSSGRRGFTDTQYF TGTGCCAGCAGCCAAGGGACATCTAGCGGGAGAAGAGGATTCACAGATACGCAGTATTTT
TRBJ1-4 . . TRBV25-1 CASSATGKVREKLFF TGTGCCAGCAGTGCCACAGGGAAGGTTCGGGAAAAACTGTTTTTT
TRBJ2-7 once . TRBV5-5 CASSLTAGRAYEQYF TGTGCCAGCAGCTTGACGGCGGGCCGCGCCTACGAGCAGTACTTC
TRBJ1-1 few . TRBV28 CASSSHEAFF TGTGCCAGCAGTTCCCATGAAGCTTTCTTT
TRBJ2-3 few TRBD1 TRBV28 CASSSHGQGADTQYF TGTGCCAGCAGTTCACACGGACAGGGCGCAGATACGCAGTATTTT
TRBJ2-7 . . TRBV21-1 CASSTKEEVDMWPYEQYF TGTGCCAGCAGCACAAAGGAGGAGGTAGACATGTGGCCCTACGAGCAGTACTTC
TRBJ2-3 . . TRBV5-1 CASSLEGVSGRAGVTQYF TGCGCCAGCAGCTTGGAAGGGGTCAGTGGCAGGGCAGGAGTTACGCAGTATTTT
TRBJ2-2 . . TRBV25-1 CASSPLTPSPQTGELFF TGTGCCAGCAGCCCCTTAACTCCGTCCCCACAGACCGGGGAGCTGTTTTTT
TRBJ1-5 . . TRBV7-8 CASSILRGSGNQPQHF TGTGCCAGCAGCATCCTCCGGGGTTCTGGCAATCAGCCCCAGCATTTT
TRBJ2-2 . . TRBV9 CASSVGGANTGELFF TGTGCCAGCAGCGTCGGCGGGGCGAACACCGGGGAGCTGTTTTTT
TRBJ2-5 . TRBD2 TRBV5-1 CASSLAGREETQYF TGCGCCAGCAGCTTGGCAGGGCGGGAGGAGACCCAGTACTTC
TRBJ2-7 . TRBD1 TRBV28 CASSPPNPTGGYEQYF TGTGCCAGCAGTCCCCCCAACCCGACAGGGGGATACGAGCAGTACTTC
TRBJ2-1 . . TRBV7-2 CASWRTEAFNEQFF TGTGCCAGCTGGCGTACCGAGGCCTTTAATGAGCAGTTCTTC
TRBJ2-2 . . TRBV7-9 CASSSTDRGELFF TGTGCCAGCAGCTCCACAGACCGCGGGGAGCTGTTTTTT
TRBJ1-2 once . TRBV7-9 CASSLGEVTNYGYTF TGTGCCAGCAGCTTAGGGGAGGTCACTAACTATGGCTACACCTTC